The 11 T cell receptor beta chains reported below all come from one sample, sequenced in a study of blood T cell repertoires in COVID-19. The repertoire was sequenced with immunoSEQ multiplex PCR; TCRdb's copy has only in-frame clones and lacks some. The sample carries around 100,000 clones, almost 80% recorded once. The specimen sequenced was peripheral blood. The receptors stem from a woman in her 70s with acute or convalescent COVID-19.

The chain couples TRBV6-6 to TRBJ1-2; D uncertain. The germline V gene encodes CDR1 MNHNY and CDR2 SVGAGI (reference sequence). There are 15 residues in the CDR3. V lost 5 bases and J lost 0, with 13 bases in between. The CDR3 DNA reads as TGTGCCAGCAGTGTGGAGGGCTCCGCTAACTATGGCTACACCTTC. Translating gives CASSVEGSANYGYTF.

The chain recombines TRBV6-1 with TRBJ1-1; a weak D match, TRBD1 (5 bases). Trimming shortened V by 3 bases and J by 5 bases, and 13 bases separated the two germline ends. Germline loops: CDR1 MNHNS, CDR2 SASEGT. The CDR3 covers 14 residues. The CDR3 region is CASSETLGGTEAFF. The CDR3 DNA sequence: TGTGCCAGCAGTGAGACGTTGGGGGGGACTGAAGCTTTCTTT.

The chain combines TRBV6-5 with TRBJ1-1; possible D gene TRBD1, 5 bases. The CDR3 is 15 residues long. Trimming left V 8 bases short and J 4 bases short, with 20 bases between. From germline, CDR1 is MNHEY and CDR2 SVGAGI. CDR3: CASVRDLHRGTEAFF. CDR3 bases: TGTGCCAGCGTGCGGGACCTTCATCGGGGCACTGAAGCTTTCTTT.

The rearrangement joins TRBV7-3 to TRBJ2-3; 13 nucleotides line up with TRBD2. V gave up 5 bases and J gave up 5 bases; unmatched junction bases: 10. Per germline, CDR1 SGHTA and CDR2 FQGTGA. The CDR3 spans 17 residues. The CDR3 DNA reads TGTGCCAGCAGCGCAGACGGACTAGCGGGGGTCAAAGATACGCAGTATTTT. Translated: CASSADGLAGVKDTQYF.

This clone occurred once. The chain uses TRBV15 and TRBJ2-3; a weak D match, TRBD1 (6 bases). Trimming pared 2 bases from V and 6 bases from J, leaving 12 bases between. Germline CDR1 is LNHNV and CDR2 is YYDKDF (reference sequence). The CDR3 contains 14 residues. CDR3: CATSRLSGDDTQYF. The CDR3 nucleotides are TGTGCCACCAGCAGACTCTCAGGGGACGATACGCAGTATTTT.

The rearrangement links TRBV7-2 to TRBJ1-3; unclear D gene. Germline V CDR1 and CDR2: SGHTA, FQGNSA. V lost 5 bases, J lost 0 bases, and 11 bases lay in between. The CDR3 runs to 15 residues. DNA of the CDR3: TGTGCCAGCAGCGAGCAGGTTCTCTCTGGAAACACCATATATTTT. It specifies CASSEQVLSGNTIYF.

The chain combines TRBV5-1 with TRBJ1-1; possibly TRBD1 for D (5 bases). Deletions cut 5 bases from V and 1 base from J, with 9 bases between. Germline V gene data show CDR1 as SGHRS and CDR2 as YFSETQ. CDR3 length: 13 residues. CDR3 loop: CASRTTGNTEAFF. CDR3 DNA: TGCGCCAGCAGAACCACAGGGAACACTGAAGCTTTCTTT.

V is TRBV2 and J is TRBJ2-1; TRBD1 matches 10 bases. Germline CDR1 SNHLY, CDR2 FYNNEI. The CDR3 sequence is 14 residues long. The J segment lost 5 bases and the V segment lost 3 bases, leaving 1 base of the junction unmatched. CDR3 loop: CASSEGTGDNEQFF. As DNA, the CDR3 is TGTGCCAGCAGTGAGGGGACAGGGGACAATGAGCAGTTCTTC.

This clone was counted once. The chain uses TRBV28 and TRBJ2-7, with 7 nucleotides matching TRBD1. J lost 6 bases, V lost 5 bases, and 10 bases had no gene match. This CDR3 has 14 amino acids. Germline-derived CDR1 and CDR2 are MDHEN and SYDVKM. The CDR3 spells CASSRQGFGGEQYV. DNA of the CDR3: TGTGCCAGCAGTCGACAGGGCTTTGGAGGCGAGCAGTACGTC.

This chain joins TRBV5-6 and TRBJ2-3; weak D call: TRBD2 (5 bases). The CDR3 has 14 amino acids. Trimming pared 1 base from V and 2 bases from J, leaving 8 bases between. CDR1 SGHDT and CDR2 YYEEEE come from the germline V gene. The CDR3: CASSLPGITDTQYF. The CDR3 DNA sequence: TGTGCCAGCAGCTTGCCGGGGATCACAGATACGCAGTATTTT. Using reference TRBV5-6 and TRBJ2-3 for the parts outside the CDR3, the full variable domain is DAGVTQSPTHLIKTRGQQVTLRCSPKSGHDTVSWYQQALGQGPQFIFQYYEEEERQRGNFPDRFSGHQFPNYSSELNVNALLLGDSALYLCASSLPGITDTQYFGPGTRLTVL.

The CDR3 region has the DNA TGTGCCAGCAGTGACAAAACTGGGGGCTTGAGAGGAAACACCATATATTTT. It specifies CASSDKTGGLRGNTIYF. This chain uses TRBV6-1 with TRBJ1-3, with a weak D call TRBD1 (6 bases). The V gene's germline CDR1 is MNHNS and CDR2 SASEGT. Trimming removed 3 bases from V and 4 bases from J, with 19 bases in between. The CDR3 has 17 residues.